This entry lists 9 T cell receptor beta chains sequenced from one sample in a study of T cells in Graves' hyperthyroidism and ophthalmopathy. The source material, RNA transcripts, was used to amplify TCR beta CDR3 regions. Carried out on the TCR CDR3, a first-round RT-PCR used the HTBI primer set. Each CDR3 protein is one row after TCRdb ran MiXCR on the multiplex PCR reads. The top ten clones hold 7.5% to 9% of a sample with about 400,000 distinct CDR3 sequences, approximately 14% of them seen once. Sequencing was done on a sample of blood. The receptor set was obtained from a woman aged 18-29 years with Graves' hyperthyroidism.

This chain's CDR3 is CATRTGENTEAFF. In DNA, the CDR3 is TGTGCCACCCGGACAGGCGAGAACACTGAAGCTTTCTTT. The V gene is TRBV6-1, the J gene TRBJ1-1; 7 bases fit TRBD1. CDR1 is MNHNS, CDR2 SASEGT, per germline. CDR3 length: 13 residues. Germline trimming cut 10 bases from V and 1 base from J; bases unmatched to any gene: 6.

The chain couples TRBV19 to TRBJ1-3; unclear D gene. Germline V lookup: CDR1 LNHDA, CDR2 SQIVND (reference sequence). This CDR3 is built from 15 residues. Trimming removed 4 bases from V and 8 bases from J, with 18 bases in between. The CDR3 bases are TGTGCCAGTAGTACCTCGAGAGGCAGGTTCGACACCATATATTTT. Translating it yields CASSTSRGRFDTIYF.

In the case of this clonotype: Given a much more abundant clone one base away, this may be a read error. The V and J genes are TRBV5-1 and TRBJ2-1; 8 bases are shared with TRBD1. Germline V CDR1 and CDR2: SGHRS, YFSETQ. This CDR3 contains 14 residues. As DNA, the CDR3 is TGCGTCAGCAGCTCGGACAGGGTCCTCAATGAGCAGTTCTTC. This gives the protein CVSSSDRVLNEQFF. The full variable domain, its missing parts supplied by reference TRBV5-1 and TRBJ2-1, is KAGVTQTPRYLIKTRGQQVTLSCSPISGHRSVSWYQQTPGQGLQFLFEYFSETQRNKGNFPGRFSGRQFSNSRSEMNVSTLELGDSALYLCVSSSDRVLNEQFFGPGTRLTVL.

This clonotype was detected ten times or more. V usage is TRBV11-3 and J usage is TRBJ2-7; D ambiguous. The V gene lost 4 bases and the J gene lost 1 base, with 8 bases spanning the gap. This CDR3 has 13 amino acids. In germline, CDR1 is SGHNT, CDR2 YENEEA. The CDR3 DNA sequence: TGTGCCAGCAGCTCACTGGATTCCTACGAGCAGTACTTC. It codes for CASSSLDSYEQYF.

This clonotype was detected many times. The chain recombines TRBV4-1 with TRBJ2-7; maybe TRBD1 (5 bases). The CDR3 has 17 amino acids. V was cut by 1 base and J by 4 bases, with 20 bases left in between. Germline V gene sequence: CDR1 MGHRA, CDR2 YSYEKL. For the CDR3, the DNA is TGCGCCAGCAGCCAAGTAATGCCCCGGGCAGGGTGGTACGAGCAGTACTTC. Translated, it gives CASSQVMPRAGWYEQYF.

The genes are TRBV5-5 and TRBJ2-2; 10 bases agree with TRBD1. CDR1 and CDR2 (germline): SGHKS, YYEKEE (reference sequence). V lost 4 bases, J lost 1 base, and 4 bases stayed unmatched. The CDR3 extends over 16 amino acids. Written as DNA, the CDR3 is TGTGCCAGCAGCCGCCGGGACAGGGGGAACACCGGGGAGCTGTTTTTT. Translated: CASSRRDRGNTGELFF. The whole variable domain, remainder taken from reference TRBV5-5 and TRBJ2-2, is DAGVTQSPTHLIKTRGQQVTLRCSPISGHKSVSWYQQVLGQGPQFIFQYYEKEERGRGNFPDRFSARQFPNYSSELNVNALLLGDSALYLCASSRRDRGNTGELFFGEGSRLTVL.

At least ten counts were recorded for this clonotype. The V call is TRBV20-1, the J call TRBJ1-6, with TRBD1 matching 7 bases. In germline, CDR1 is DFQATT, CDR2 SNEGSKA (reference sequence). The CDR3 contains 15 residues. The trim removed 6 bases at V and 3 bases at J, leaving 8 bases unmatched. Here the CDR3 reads CSAPRDSLYNSPLHF. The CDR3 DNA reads TGCAGTGCCCCCCGGGACAGCCTCTATAATTCACCCCTCCACTTT.

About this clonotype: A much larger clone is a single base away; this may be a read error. DNA of the CDR3: TGTGCCAGCAGCCCACCGACCGGTTATGAAAAACCGTTTTTT. It is translated as CASSPPTGYEKPFF. The chain has TRBV7-9 and TRBJ1-4, with D unclear. The CDR3 spans 14 residues. Germline assignment: CDR1 SEHNR and CDR2 FQNEAQ (reference sequence). Based on the CDR3 plus reference TRBV7-9 and TRBJ1-4, the full variable domain is DTGVSQNPRHKITKRGQNVTFRCDPISEHNRLYWYRQTLGQGPEFLTYFQNEAQLEKSRLLSDRFSAERPKGSFSTLEIQRTEQGDSAMYLCASSPPTGYEKPFFGSGTQLSVL.

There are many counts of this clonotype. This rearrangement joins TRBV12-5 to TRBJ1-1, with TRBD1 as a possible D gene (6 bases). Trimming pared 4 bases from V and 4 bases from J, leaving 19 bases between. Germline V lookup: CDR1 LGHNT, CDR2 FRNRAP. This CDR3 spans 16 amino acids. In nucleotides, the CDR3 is TGTGCTAGTGGTTCTGGTATATCAGGGGTTACCACTGAAGCTTTCTTT. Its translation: CASGSGISGVTTEAFF.